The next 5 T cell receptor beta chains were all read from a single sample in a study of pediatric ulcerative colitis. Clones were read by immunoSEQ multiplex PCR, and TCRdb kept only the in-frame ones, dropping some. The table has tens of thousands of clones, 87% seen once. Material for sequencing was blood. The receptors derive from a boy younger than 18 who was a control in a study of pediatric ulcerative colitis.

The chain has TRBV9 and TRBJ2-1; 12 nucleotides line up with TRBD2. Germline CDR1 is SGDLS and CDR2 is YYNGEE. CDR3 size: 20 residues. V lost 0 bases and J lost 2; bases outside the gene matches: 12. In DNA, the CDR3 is TGTGCCAGCAGCGTAGGGTTACTAGCGGGGGGCCTAAGACCCTACAATGAGCAGTTCTTC. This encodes CASSVGLLAGGLRPYNEQFF.

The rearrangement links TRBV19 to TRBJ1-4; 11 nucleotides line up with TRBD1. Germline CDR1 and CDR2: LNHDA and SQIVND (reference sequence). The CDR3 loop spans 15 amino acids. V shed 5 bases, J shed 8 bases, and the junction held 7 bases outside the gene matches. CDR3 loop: CASSLRTGGHEKLFF. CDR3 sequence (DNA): TGTGCCAGTAGTCTGAGGACAGGGGGCCACGAAAAACTGTTTTTT.

The CDR3: CASSRPGGYNEQFF. Here the CDR3 DNA reads TGTGCCAGTAGTAGACCAGGGGGCTACAATGAGCAGTTCTTC. V gene TRBV19 combines with J gene TRBJ2-1; 7 bases align to TRBD1. Trimming took 4 bases from V and 3 from J; bases not matched to a gene: 3. The CDR3 covers 14 residues. CDR1 is LNHDA and CDR2 is SQIVND in the germline V gene (reference sequence).

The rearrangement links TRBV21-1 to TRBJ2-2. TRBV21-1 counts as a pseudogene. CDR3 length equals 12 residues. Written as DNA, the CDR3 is TGTGCCAGCAGGGGAAACACCGGGGAGCTGTTTTTT. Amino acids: CASRGNTGELFF.

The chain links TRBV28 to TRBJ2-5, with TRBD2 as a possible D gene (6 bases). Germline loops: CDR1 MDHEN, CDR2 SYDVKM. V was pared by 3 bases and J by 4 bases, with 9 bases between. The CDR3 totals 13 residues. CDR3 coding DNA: TGTGCCAGCAGTTTGACTAGACGAGAGACCCAGTACTTC. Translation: CASSLTRRETQYF.